These 10 T cell receptor beta chains originate from one sample sequenced in a study of T-cell reconstitution after alpha-beta-depleted transplantation in children. TCRbeta library construction was performed incorporating unique molecular identifiers. TCRdb reanalysed the PCR reads using MiXCR and keeps one entry per CDR3 protein. The data show over 550,000 distinct CDR3 sequences, over 9.5% seen once. The sample was PBMCs from the stem cell graft donor, taken from the stem cell graft. Source of these receptors: a human donor who donated a stem cell graft to a child with acute myeloid leukemia.

This clonotype turned up a few times. This chain joins TRBV20-1 and TRBJ2-1, with 8 nucleotides matching TRBD1. Germline loops: CDR1 DFQATT, CDR2 SNEGSKA (reference sequence). V trimming: 1 base; J trimming: 8 bases; junction bases outside the gene matches: 4. The CDR3 has 13 amino acids. The CDR3 DNA follows: TGCAGTGCTAGAGGAGACAGGGGTTATGAGCAGTTCTTC. Encoded protein: CSARGDRGYEQFF.

This clonotype showed up just a few times. The J gene is TRBJ2-1, the V gene TRBV5-1, with a possible D match to TRBD2 (6 bases). Trimming shortened V by 1 base and J by 6 bases, and 14 bases separated the two germline ends. The germline CDR1 and CDR2 sequences are SGHRS and YFSETQ. The CDR3 has 15 amino acids. The CDR3 sequence: CASSLRPGDPNEQFF. DNA of the CDR3: TGCGCCAGCAGCTTGCGTCCGGGAGATCCCAATGAGCAGTTCTTC.

This clonotype was seen a handful of times. The V call is TRBV5-1, the J call TRBJ1-1, with D perhaps TRBD1 (6 bases). Germline CDR1 and CDR2: SGHRS and YFSETQ. This CDR3 has 16 amino acids. Trimming took off 1 base at V and 5 bases at J, with 18 bases between the two ends. The CDR3 sequence is CASSLNLNREATEAFF. The CDR3 DNA is TGCGCCAGCAGCTTGAATCTTAACAGGGAGGCAACTGAAGCTTTCTTT.

The rearrangement joins TRBV29-1 to TRBJ2-2; unclear D gene. V shed 5 bases and J shed 4 bases, with 8 bases lying between them. Per germline, CDR1 SQVTM and CDR2 ANQGSEA. CDR3 length: 12 residues. The CDR3 region is CSVLLSTGELFF. CDR3 nucleotide sequence: TGCAGCGTTCTCCTGAGCACCGGGGAGCTGTTTTTT.

The gene calls are TRBV29-1 and TRBJ1-2, with D perhaps matching TRBD1 (6 bases). The germline CDR1 and CDR2 sequences are SQVTM and ANQGSEA. V shed 7 bases and J shed 8 bases, with 14 bases lying between them. The length of the CDR3 is 11 residues. The DNA of the CDR3 is TGCAGCGACAGGACAGTAGGAGGCTACACCTTC. This sequence encodes CSDRTVGGYTF.

This clonotype was seen more than once but under ten times. The rearrangement joins TRBV20-1 to TRBJ2-4; 9 positions match TRBD2. The germline CDR1 and CDR2 sequences are DFQATT and SNEGSKA (reference sequence). The trim removed 4 bases at V and 0 bases at J, leaving 4 bases unmatched. The CDR3 sequence is 15 residues long. The CDR3 region is CSATLAGAAKNIQYF. The CDR3 nucleotides read TGCAGTGCTACGTTAGCGGGAGCAGCCAAAAACATTCAGTACTTC.

This clonotype occurred many times. The genes are TRBV30 and TRBJ2-1; 9 nucleotides agree with TRBD2. Germline V lookup: CDR1 GTSNPN, CDR2 SVGIG (reference sequence). This CDR3 region has 11 residues. V dropped 2 bases and J dropped 10; count of bases not matched to a gene: 0. This CDR3 reads CAWSTSGEQFF. CDR3 coding DNA: TGTGCCTGGAGTACTAGCGGGGAGCAGTTCTTC.

This clonotype came up many times. The rearrangement links TRBV9 to TRBJ2-5; no definite D call. CDR1 SGDLS and CDR2 YYNGEE come from the germline V gene. V lost 0 bases, J lost 3 bases, and 18 bases lay in between. The CDR3 runs to 17 residues. CDR3 protein: CASSVGRSTAPKETQYF. The CDR3 DNA follows: TGTGCCAGCAGCGTAGGAAGGAGTACAGCCCCGAAAGAGACCCAGTACTTC.

This clonotype showed up just a few times. The J gene is TRBJ2-5, the V gene TRBV7-2; 8 bases are shared with TRBD1. The V gene end was trimmed by 3 bases and the J gene end by 1 base; junction bases not matched to a gene: 7. This CDR3 has 16 amino acids. From germline, CDR1 is SGHTA and CDR2 FQGNSA. The CDR3 DNA reads TGTGCCAGCAGCTTGGGGGGACAGGCGACCCAAGAGACCCAGTACTTC. Translation: CASSLGGQATQETQYF.

This clonotype was counted many times. The chain links TRBV20-1 to TRBJ2-1; 15 bases line up with TRBD2. The germline gives CDR1 DFQATT, CDR2 SNEGSKA (reference sequence). The CDR3 extends over 14 amino acids. V gave up 6 bases and J gave up 10 bases; unmatched junction bases: 7. The chain's CDR3 is CSAIPGLAGGEQFF. CDR3 DNA: TGCAGTGCGATTCCGGGACTAGCGGGAGGCGAGCAGTTCTTC.